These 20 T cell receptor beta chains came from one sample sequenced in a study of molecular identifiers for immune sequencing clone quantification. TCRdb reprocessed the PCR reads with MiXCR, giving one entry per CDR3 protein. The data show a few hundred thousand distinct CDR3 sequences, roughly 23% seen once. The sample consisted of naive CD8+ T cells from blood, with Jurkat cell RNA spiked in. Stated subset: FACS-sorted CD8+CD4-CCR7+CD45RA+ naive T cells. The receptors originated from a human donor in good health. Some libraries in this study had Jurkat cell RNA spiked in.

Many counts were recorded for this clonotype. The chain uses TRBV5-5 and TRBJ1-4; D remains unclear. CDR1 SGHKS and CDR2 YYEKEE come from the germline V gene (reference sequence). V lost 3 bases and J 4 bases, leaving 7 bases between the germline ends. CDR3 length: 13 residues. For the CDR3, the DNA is TGTGCCAGCAGCTCTGACCTTAATGAAAAACTGTTTTTT. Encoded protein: CASSSDLNEKLFF.

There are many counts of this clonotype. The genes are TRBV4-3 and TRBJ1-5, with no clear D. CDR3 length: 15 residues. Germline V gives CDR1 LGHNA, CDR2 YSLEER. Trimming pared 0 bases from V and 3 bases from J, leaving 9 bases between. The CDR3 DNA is TGCGCCAGCAGCCAAGAATCATCCTTCAATCAGCCCCAGCATTTT. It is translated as CASSQESSFNQPQHF.

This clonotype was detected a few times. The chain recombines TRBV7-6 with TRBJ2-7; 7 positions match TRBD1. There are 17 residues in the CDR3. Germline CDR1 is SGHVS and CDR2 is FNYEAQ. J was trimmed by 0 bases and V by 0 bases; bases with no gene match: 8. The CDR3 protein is CASSLAARDSSSYEQYF. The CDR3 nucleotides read TGTGCCAGCAGCTTAGCGGCCCGGGACAGTAGCTCCTACGAGCAGTACTTC.

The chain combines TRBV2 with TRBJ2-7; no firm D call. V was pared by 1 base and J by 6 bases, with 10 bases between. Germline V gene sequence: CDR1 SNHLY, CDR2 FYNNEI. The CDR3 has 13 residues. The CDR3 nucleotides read TGTGCCAGCAGTGAAGGCTCGCGCCTCGAGCAGTACTTC. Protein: CASSEGSRLEQYF.

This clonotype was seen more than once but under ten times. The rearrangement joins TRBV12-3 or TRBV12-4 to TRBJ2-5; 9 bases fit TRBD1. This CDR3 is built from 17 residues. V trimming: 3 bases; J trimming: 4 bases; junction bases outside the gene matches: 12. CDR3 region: CASSFGAFEDRGETQYF. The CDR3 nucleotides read TGTGCCAGCAGTTTTGGCGCGTTTGAGGACAGGGGAGAGACCCAGTACTTC.

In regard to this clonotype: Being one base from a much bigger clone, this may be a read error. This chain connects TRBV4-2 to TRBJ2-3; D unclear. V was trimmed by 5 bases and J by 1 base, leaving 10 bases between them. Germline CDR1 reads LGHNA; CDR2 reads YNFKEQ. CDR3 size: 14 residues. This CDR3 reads CASSSTAGTDTQYF. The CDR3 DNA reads TGTGCCAGCAGCTCTACAGCAGGCACAGATACGCAGTATTTT.

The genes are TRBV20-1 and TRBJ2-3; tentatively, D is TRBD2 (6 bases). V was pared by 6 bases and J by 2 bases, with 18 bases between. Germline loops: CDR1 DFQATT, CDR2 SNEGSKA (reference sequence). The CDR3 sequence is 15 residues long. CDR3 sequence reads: CSAPGSGPDTDTQYF. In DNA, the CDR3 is TGCAGTGCCCCCGGTAGCGGTCCTGACACAGATACGCAGTATTTT.

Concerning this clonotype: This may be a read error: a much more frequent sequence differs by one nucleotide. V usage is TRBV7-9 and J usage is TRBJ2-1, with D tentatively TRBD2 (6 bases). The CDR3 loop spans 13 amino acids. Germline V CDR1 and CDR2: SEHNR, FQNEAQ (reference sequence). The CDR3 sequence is CASSFGTSNGQFF. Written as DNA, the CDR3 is TGTGCCAGCAGCTTTGGGACTTCCAATGGGCAGTTCTTC.

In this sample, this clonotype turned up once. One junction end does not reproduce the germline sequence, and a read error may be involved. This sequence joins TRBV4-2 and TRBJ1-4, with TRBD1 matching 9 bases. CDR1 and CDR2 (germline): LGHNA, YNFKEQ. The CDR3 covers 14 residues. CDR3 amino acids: CASSEYRGLENLFF. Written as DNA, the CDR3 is TGTGCCAGCAGCGAATACAGGGGGCTTGAAAATCTGTTTTTT.

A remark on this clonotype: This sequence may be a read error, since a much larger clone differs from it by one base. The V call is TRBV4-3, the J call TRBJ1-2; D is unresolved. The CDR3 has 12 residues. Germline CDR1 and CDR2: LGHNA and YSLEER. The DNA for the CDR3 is TGCGCCCGCAGCCATGAAAACTATGGCTACACCTTC. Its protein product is CARSHENYGYTF.

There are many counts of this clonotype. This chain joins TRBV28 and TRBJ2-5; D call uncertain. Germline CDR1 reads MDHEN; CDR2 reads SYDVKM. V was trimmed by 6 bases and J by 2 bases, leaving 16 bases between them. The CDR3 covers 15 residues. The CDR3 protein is CASSGPGLTQETQYF. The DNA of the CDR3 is TGTGCCAGCAGCGGGCCGGGTCTAACTCAAGAGACCCAGTACTTC.

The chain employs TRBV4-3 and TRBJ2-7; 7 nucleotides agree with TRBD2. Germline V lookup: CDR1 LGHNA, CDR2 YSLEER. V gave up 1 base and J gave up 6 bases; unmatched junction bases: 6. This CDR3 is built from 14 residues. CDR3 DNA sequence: TGCGCCAGCAGCCAAGGAGCGGGAACCGCCGAGCAGTACTTC. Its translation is CASSQGAGTAEQYF.

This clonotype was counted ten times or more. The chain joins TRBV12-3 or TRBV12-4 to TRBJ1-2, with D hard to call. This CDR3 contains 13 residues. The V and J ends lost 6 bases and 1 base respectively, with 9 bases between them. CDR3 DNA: TGTGCCAGCAGCCATGACTATAACTATGGCTACACCTTC. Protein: CASSHDYNYGYTF.

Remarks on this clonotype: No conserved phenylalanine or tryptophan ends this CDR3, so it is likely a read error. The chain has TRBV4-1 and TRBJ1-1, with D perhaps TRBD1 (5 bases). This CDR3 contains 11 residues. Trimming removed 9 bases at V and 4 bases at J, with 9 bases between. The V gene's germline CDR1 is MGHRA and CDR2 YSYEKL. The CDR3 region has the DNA TGCGCCAGTAGCGGGGGCACTGAAGCTTTCTCT. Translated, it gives CASSGGTEAFS.

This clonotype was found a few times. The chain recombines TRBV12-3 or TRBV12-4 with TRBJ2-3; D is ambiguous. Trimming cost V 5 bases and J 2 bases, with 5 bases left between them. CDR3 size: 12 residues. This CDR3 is CASSTPTDTQYF. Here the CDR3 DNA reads TGTGCCAGCAGTACCCCCACAGATACGCAGTATTTT.

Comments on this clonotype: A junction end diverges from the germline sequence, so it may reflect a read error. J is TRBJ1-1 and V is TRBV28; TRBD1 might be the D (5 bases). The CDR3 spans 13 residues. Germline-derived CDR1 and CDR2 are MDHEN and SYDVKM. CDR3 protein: CASGLGANTEAFF. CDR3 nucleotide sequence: TGTGCCAGCGGTTTAGGGGCGAACACTGAAGCTTTCTTT.

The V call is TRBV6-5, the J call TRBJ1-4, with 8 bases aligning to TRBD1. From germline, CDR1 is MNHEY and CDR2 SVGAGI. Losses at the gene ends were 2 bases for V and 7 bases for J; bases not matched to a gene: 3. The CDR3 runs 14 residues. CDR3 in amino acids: CASSYGRGLEKLFF. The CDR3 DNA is TGTGCCAGCAGTTACGGCAGGGGGCTTGAAAAACTGTTTTTT.

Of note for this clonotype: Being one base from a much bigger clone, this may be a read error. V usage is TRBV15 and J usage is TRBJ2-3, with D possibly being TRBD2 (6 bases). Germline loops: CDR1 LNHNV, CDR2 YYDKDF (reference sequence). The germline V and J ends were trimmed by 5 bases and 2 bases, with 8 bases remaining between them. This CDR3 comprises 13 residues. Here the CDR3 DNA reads TGTGCCACCAGCGGCGGGATCACAGATACGCAGTATTTT. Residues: CATSGGITDTQYF.

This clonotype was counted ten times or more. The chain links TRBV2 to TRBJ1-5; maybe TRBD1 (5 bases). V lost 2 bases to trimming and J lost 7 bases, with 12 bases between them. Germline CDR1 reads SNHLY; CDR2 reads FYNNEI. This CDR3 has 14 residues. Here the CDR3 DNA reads TGTGCCAGCAGTGAAATCCAGGGCAGGCAGCCCCAGCATTTT. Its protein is CASSEIQGRQPQHF.

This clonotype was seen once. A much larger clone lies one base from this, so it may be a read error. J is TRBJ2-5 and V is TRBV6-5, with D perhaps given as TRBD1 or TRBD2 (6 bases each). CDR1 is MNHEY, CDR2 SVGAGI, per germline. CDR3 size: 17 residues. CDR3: CASSYSIGGPEEEPQYF. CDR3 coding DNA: TGTGCCAGCAGTTACTCGATCGGGGGCCCCGAGGAAGAGCCCCAGTACTTC.